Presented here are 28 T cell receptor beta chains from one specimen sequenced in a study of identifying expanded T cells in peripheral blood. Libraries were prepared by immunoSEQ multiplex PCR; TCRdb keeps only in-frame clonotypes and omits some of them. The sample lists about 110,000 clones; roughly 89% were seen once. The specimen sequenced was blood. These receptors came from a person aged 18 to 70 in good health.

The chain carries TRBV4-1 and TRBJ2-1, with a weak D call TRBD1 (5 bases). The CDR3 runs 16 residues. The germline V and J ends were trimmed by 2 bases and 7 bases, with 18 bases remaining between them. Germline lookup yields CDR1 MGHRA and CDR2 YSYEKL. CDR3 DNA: TGCGCCAGCAGCCAAACCCAGGGTAGGGGTGAAAATGAGCAGTTCTTC. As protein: CASSQTQGRGENEQFF.

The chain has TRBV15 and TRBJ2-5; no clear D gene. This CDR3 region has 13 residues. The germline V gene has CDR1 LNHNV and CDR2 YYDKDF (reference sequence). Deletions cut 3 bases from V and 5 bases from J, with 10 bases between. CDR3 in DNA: TGTGCCACCAGCAGGGATCCCGGGGAGACCCAGTACTTC. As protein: CATSRDPGETQYF.

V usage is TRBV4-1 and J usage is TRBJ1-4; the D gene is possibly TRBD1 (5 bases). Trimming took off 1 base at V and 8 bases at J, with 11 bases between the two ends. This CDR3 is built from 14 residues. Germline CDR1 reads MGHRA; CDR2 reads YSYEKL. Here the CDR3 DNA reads TGCGCCAGCAGCCAAGTAACAGGCGGGGAAAAACTGTTTTTT. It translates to CASSQVTGGEKLFF.

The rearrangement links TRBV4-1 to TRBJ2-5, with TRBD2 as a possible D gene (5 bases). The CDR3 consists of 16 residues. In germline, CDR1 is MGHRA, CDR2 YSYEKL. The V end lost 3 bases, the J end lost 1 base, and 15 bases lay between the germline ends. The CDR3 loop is CASSHRPSAGQETQYF. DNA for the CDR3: TGCGCCAGCAGCCACCGACCGAGCGCGGGCCAAGAGACCCAGTACTTC.

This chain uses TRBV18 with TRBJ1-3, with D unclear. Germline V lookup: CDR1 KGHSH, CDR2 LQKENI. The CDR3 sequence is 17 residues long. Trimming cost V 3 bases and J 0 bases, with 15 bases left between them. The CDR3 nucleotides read TGTGCCAGCTCACCCTCGTCGGGAGGGTCCTCTGGAAACACCATATATTTT. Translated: CASSPSSGGSSGNTIYF.

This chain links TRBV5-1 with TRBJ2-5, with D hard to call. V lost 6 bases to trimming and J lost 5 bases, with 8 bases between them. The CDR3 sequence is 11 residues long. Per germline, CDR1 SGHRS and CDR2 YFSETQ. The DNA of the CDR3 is TGCGCCAGCACTCTAGATGAGACCCAGTACTTC. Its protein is CASTLDETQYF.

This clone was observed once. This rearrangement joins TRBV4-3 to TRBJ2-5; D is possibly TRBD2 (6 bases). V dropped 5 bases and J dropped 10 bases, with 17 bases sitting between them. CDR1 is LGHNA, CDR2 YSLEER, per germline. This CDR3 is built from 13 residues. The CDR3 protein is CASSYGGVGHQYF. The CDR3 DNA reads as TGCGCCAGCAGCTACGGCGGGGTGGGGCACCAGTACTTC.

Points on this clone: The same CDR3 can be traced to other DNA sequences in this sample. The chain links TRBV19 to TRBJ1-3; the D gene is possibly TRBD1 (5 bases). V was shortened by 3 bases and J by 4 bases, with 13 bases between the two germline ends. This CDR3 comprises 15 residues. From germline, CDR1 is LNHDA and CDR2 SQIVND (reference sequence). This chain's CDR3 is CASSIIPGLGNTIYF. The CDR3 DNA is TGTGCCAGTAGTATCATACCGGGGCTCGGAAACACCATATATTTT.

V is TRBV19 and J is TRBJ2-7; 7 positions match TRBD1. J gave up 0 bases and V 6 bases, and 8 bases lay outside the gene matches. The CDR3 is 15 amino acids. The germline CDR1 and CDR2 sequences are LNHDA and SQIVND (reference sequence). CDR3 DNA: TGTGCCAGTAGGACCTCGACAGGGAGCTCCTACGAGCAGTACTTC. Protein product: CASRTSTGSSYEQYF.

DNA for the CDR3: TGCGCCAGCAGCCAAGGCCCGGGACAGGGGGGCCTCGACGAGCAGTACTTC. Translated, it gives CASSQGPGQGGLDEQYF. This chain joins TRBV4-3 and TRBJ2-7, with TRBD1 identical over 11 bases. The CDR3 runs to 17 residues. Germline V CDR1 and CDR2: LGHNA, YSLEER. The trim removed 1 base at V and 5 bases at J, leaving 10 bases unmatched.

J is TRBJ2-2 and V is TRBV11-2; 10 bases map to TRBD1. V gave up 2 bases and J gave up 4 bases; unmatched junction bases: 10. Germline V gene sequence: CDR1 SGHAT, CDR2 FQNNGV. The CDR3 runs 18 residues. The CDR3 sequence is CASSLFELRTGGTGELFF. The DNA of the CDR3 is TGTGCCAGCAGCTTATTTGAGTTGAGGACAGGGGGCACCGGGGAGCTGTTTTTT.

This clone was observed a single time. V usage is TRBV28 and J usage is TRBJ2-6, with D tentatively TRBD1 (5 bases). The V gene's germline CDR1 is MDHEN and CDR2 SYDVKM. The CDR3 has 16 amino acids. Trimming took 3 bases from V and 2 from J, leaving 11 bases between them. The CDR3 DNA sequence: TGTGCCAGCAGTTTCGTGTGGGGCACTGGGGCCAACGTCCTGACTTTC. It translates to CASSFVWGTGANVLTF. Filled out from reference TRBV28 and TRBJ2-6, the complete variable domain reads DVKVTQSSRYLVKRTGEKVFLECVQDMDHENMFWYRQDPGLGLRLIYFSYDVKMKEKGDIPEGYSVSREKKERFSLILESASTNQTSMYLCASSFVWGTGANVLTFGAGSRLTVL.

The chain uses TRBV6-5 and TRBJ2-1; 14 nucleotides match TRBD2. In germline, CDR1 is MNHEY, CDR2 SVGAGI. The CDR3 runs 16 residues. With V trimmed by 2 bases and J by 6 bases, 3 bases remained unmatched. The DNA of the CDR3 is TGTGCCAGCAGTTACGGGGGGACTAGCGGGGGCAATGAGCAGTTCTTC. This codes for CASSYGGTSGGNEQFF.

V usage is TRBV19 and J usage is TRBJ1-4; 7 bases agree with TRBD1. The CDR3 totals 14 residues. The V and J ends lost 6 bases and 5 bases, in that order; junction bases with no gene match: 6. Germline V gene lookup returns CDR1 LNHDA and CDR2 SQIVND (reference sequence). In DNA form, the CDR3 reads TGTGCCAGTAGCCCGACAGGGATAAATGAAAAACTGTTTTTT. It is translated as CASSPTGINEKLFF. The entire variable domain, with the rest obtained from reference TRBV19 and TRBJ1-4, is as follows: DGGITQSPKYLFRKEGQNVTLSCEQNLNHDAMYWYRQDPGQGLRLIYYSQIVNDFQKGDIAEGYSVSREKKESFPLTVTSAQKNPTAFYLCASSPTGINEKLFFGSGTQLSVL.

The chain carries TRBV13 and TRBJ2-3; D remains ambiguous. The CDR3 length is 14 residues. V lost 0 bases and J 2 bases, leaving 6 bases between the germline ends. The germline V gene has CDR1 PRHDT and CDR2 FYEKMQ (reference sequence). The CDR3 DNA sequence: TGTGCCAGCAGCTTAGGAGGAACCACAGATACGCAGTATTTT. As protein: CASSLGGTTDTQYF.

The chain's CDR3 is CASSIPGLVYGYTF. The CDR3 DNA sequence: TGTGCCAGTAGTATCCCGGGACTCGTCTATGGCTACACCTTC. The J gene is TRBJ1-2, the V gene TRBV19, with D possibly being TRBD1 (5 bases). V was pared by 3 bases and J by 4 bases, with 12 bases between. This CDR3 contains 14 residues. Germline lookup yields CDR1 LNHDA and CDR2 SQIVND (reference sequence). The variable domain in full, with the rest retrieved from reference TRBV19 and TRBJ1-2, is DGGITQSPKYLFRKEGQNVTLSCEQNLNHDAMYWYRQDPGQGLRLIYYSQIVNDFQKGDIAEGYSVSREKKESFPLTVTSAQKNPTAFYLCASSIPGLVYGYTFGSGTRLTVV.

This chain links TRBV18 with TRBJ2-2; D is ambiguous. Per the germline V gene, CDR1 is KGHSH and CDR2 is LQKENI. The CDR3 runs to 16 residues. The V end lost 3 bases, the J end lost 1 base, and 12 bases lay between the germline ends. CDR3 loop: CASSPVSNMNTGELFF. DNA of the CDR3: TGTGCCAGCTCACCCGTCAGTAACATGAACACCGGGGAGCTGTTTTTT.

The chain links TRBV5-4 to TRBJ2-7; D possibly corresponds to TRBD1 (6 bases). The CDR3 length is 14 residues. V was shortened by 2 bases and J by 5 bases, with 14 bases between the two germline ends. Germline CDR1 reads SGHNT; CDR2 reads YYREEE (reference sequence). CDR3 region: CASSLNRVGNEQYF. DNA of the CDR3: TGTGCCAGCAGCTTAAACAGGGTTGGAAACGAGCAGTACTTC. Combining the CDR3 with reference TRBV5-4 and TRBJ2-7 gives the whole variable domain ETGVTQSPTHLIKTRGQQVTLRCSSQSGHNTVSWYQQALGQGPQFIFQYYREEENGRGNFPPRFSGLQFPNYSSELNVNALELDDSALYLCASSLNRVGNEQYFGPGTRLTVT.

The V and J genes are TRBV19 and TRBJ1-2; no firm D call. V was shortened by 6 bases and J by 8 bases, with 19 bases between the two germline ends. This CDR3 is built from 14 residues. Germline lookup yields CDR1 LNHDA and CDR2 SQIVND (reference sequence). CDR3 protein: CASSTDPRSRGYTF. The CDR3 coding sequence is TGTGCCAGTAGCACGGACCCGCGTTCGAGAGGCTACACCTTC.

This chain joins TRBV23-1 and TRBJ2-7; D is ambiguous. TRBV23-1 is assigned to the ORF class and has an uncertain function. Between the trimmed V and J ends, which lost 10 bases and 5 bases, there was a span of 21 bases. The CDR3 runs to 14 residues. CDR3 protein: CATPGTPRRNEQYF. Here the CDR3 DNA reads TGCGCCACCCCCGGCACTCCAAGGAGAAACGAGCAGTACTTC.

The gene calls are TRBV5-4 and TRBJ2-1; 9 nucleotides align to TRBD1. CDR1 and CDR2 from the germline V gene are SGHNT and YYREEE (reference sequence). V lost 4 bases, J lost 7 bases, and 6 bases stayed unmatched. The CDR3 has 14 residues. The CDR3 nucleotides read TGTGCCAGCAGCCAACAGGGGGCGCGTAATGAGCAGTTCTTC. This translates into CASSQQGARNEQFF.

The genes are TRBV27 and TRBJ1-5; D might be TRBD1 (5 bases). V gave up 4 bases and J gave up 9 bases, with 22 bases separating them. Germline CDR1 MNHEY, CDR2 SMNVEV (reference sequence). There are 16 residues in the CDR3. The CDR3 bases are TGTGCCAGCAGTTCCCTCGGGGCCGGGGGGACGCGGCCCCAGCATTTT. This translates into CASSSLGAGGTRPQHF.

CDR3 nucleotides: TGTGCCAGCAGCTTGGTTTCCTACGAGCAGTACTTC. Translated, it gives CASSLVSYEQYF. The chain has TRBV5-6 and TRBJ2-7, with D hard to call. The CDR3 runs 12 residues. Germline V gene data show CDR1 as SGHDT and CDR2 as YYEEEE. V dropped 0 bases and J dropped 1 base, with 2 bases sitting between them.

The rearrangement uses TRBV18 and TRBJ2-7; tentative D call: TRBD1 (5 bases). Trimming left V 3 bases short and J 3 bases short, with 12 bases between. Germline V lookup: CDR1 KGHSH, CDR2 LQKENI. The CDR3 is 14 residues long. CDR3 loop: CASSPTDTFYEQYF. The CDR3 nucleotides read TGTGCCAGCTCACCGACGGACACTTTCTACGAGCAGTACTTC. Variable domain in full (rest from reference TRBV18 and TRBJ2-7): NAGVMQNPRHLVRRRGQEARLRCSPMKGHSHVYWYRQLPEEGLKFMVYLQKENIIDESGMPKERFSAEFPKEGPSILRIQQVVRGDSAAYFCASSPTDTFYEQYFGPGTRLTVT.

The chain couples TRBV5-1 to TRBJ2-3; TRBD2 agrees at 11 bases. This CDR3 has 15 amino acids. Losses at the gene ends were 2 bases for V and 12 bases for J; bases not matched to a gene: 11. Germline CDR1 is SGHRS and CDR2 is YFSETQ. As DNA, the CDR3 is TGCGCCAGCAGCTTACCTTTGGGGCTAGCGGGGGGTCAGTATTTT. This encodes CASSLPLGLAGGQYF.

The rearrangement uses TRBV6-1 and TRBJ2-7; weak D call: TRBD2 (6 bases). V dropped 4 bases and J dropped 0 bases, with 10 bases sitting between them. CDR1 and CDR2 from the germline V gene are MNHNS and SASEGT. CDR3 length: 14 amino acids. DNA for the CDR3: TGTGCCAGCAGTGTTGGACTAAGCTCCTACGAGCAGTACTTC. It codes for CASSVGLSSYEQYF.

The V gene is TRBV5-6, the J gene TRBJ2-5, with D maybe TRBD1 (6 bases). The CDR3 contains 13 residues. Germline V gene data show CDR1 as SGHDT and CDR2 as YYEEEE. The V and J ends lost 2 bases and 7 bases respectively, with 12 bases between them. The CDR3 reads CASSLETGRTQYF. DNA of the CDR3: TGTGCCAGCAGCTTAGAAACAGGGAGGACCCAGTACTTC.

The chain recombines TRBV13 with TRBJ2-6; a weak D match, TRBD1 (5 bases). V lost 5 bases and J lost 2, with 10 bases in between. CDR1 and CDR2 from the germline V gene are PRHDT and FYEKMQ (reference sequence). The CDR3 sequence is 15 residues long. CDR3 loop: CASSNAGTGANVLTF. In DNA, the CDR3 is TGTGCCAGCAGCAACGCAGGGACTGGGGCCAACGTCCTGACTTTC.